This TCR beta chain was captured in a study of T cells in Graves' hyperthyroidism and ophthalmopathy. RNA transcripts gave rise to amplified TCR beta CDR3 regions. The HTBI primer set drove a first-round RT-PCR of the TCR CDR3. TCRdb re-analysed the multiplex PCR reads in MiXCR, keeping a single row per CDR3 protein. The repertoire holds roughly 530,000 distinct CDR3 sequences, with approximately 17% as singletons. Study-wide results and caveats: In simple terms, a model built on 13 V-J features told ophthalmopathy apart from stable hyperthyroidism. Also found in blood were most expanded thyroid clonotypes above 0.001.

There are many counts of this clonotype. Its antigen is as yet unknown. The CDR3 covers 11 residues. Germline CDR1 is MDHEN and CDR2 is SYDVKM. V was shortened by 6 bases and J by 8 bases, with 10 bases between the two germline ends. The chain recombines TRBV28 with TRBJ1-2; no definite D call. The sequence was collected from a woman in her late teens or twenties with Graves' ophthalmopathy. Specimen: blood. CDR3 protein: CASSPTEGYTF. The CDR3 DNA is TGTGCCAGCAGCCCGACCGAGGGCTACACCTTC.